This is a list of T cell receptor beta chains from one sample in a study of Graves' ophthalmopathy and Graves' hyperthyroidism. TCRdb re-derived calls from the multiplex PCR reads in MiXCR, one entry per CDR3 protein. The profile shows about 740,000 distinct CDR3 sequences, 35% to 50% of them singletons. The specimen sequenced was peripheral blood. These receptors all stem from an adult man with Graves' ophthalmopathy. Each CDR3 is given with its conserved first and last residue.

J gene | V gene | CDR3 protein
TRBJ1-2 | TRBV27 | CASSLRPDYGYTF
TRBJ1-3 | TRBV10-2 | CASKTGTTGNTIYF
TRBJ1-1 | TRBV29-1 | CSARRGRAEAFF
TRBJ1-5 | TRBV11-2 | CASSLGPGDQPQHF
TRBJ2-7 | TRBV5-1 | CASSDRVGHEQYF
TRBJ2-7 | TRBV19 | CASSIFPTGPYEQYF
TRBJ1-5 | TRBV24-1 | CATSDPGQTNQPQHF
TRBJ2-7 | TRBV7-9 | CASGKGASGSSYEQYF
TRBJ2-7 | TRBV19 | CASRSGTGDIESYEQYF
TRBJ2-3 | TRBV9 | CASSFGDRRADTQYF
TRBJ1-6 | TRBV11-2 | CASSLVGTGFPPLHF
TRBJ1-1 | TRBV7-9 | CASSPRQGALDTEAFF
TRBJ1-4 | TRBV2 | CASSDWENEKLFF
TRBJ2-5 | TRBV7-9 | CASSQEASGRVFETQYF
TRBJ2-7 | TRBV4-1 | CASSPGRDSYEQYF
TRBJ1-4 | TRBV9 | CASSVYQSNEKLFF
TRBJ2-5 | TRBV14 | CASSLVLGGALGTQYF
TRBJ1-4 | TRBV9 | CASSETGTGAEKLFF
TRBJ1-5 | TRBV24-1 | CASSPGGAGQPQHF
TRBJ1-1 | TRBV2 | CASVRTGWNTEAFF
TRBJ1-5 | TRBV20-1 | CSAGGPRWRNNQPQHF
TRBJ2-5 | TRBV9 | CASSVTSGKETQYF
TRBJ2-2 | TRBV7-9 | CASSWTVGGELFF
TRBJ1-1 | TRBV7-9 | CASRMEWGREAFF
TRBJ1-5 | TRBV24-1 | CATSDSSGAENQETQHF